Here is one T cell receptor beta chain with its context. The germline CDR1 and CDR2 sequences are SQVTM and ANQGSEA. After removal of 4 bases from V and 1 base from J, the junction contained 8 bases not matched to a gene. The CDR3 has 15 amino acids. Participant-given clinical history determined each cohort assignment. Original processing notes: It was from reference gene primer amplification that nucleated cell counts were estimated. Generated by immunoSEQ multiplex PCR, the TCRdb table keeps only in-frame clones and is missing some. V, J and clone size derive from that table, while D and trimming were established from the DNA sequence. Altogether a few hundred thousand clones are present, about 88% being singletons, with the ten largest covering 2.5% to 3.5%. The data were obtained in a study of blood T cell repertoires in COVID-19. Background on the study: Spain, Italy and the United States supplied samples that represented acute and convalescent COVID-19.

The sequencing sample was made of PBMCs or T cells enriched from blood (not recorded which). This sequence was found in a woman aged 25-40 years who had recovered from COVID-19. V usage is TRBV29-1 and J usage is TRBJ1-1; 8 bases are shared with TRBD1. The DNA for the CDR3 is TGCAGCGTTGGAGAGGGACAGGCAAAGAACACTGAAGCTTTCTTT. Its protein product is CSVGEGQAKNTEAFF.